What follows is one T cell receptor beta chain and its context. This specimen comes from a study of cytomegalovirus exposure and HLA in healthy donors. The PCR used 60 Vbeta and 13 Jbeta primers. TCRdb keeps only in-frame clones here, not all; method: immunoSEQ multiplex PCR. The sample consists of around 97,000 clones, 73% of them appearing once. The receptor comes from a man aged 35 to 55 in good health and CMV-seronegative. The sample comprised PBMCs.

In DNA form, the CDR3 reads TGTGCCAGCAGCTTATCCCCGGGGGGGACTGTGGCAGATACGCAGTATTTT. Protein: CASSLSPGGTVADTQYF. V and J are TRBV7-2 and TRBJ2-3; TRBD2 aligns across 8 bases. The V gene's germline CDR1 is SGHTA and CDR2 FQGNSA. Trimming at V came to 2 bases and at J to 4 bases, leaving 11 bases not matched to a gene. The CDR3 is made up of 17 amino acids.